A single sample gave rise to the 30 T cell receptor beta chains below, sequenced in a study of shared clonotypes between healthy human individuals. CD45RO-negative CD8 cells positively selected for CCR7 made up the naive population, which excluded terminally differentiated effector memory CD45RA+ cells. Data came from immunoSEQ multiplex PCR; TCRdb stores just in-frame clones and leaves some out. The sample includes about 650,000 clones, over 95% of them seen just once. The sequenced material came from naive CD8+ T cells sorted from blood. These receptors all come from a woman in her thirties in good health.

The V and J genes are TRBV30 and TRBJ2-1; TRBD2 matches 7 bases. This CDR3 has 17 amino acids. V lost 2 bases and J lost 7; bases outside the gene matches: 17. Per germline, CDR1 GTSNPN and CDR2 SVGIG (reference sequence). As DNA, the CDR3 is TGTGCCTGGAGTCCTTCGATAGGACTAGTTAAACCTAATGAGCAGTTCTTC. The encoded protein is CAWSPSIGLVKPNEQFF.

The chain has TRBV28 and TRBJ1-5; 7 bases agree with TRBD1. The CDR3 consists of 15 residues. Germline lookup yields CDR1 MDHEN and CDR2 SYDVKM. With V trimmed by 7 bases and J by 1 base, 7 bases remained unmatched. The CDR3 spells CASKLQGNSNQPQHF. The DNA for the CDR3 is TGTGCCAGCAAGTTACAGGGGAACAGCAATCAGCCCCAGCATTTT.

The chain combines TRBV21-1 with TRBJ1-3. TRBV21-1 is a pseudogene. The CDR3 spans 14 residues. CDR3 coding DNA: TGTGCCATCTCGGGGGGGATCTCTGGAAACACCATATATTTT. Its translation: CAISGGISGNTIYF.

This clone was recorded once. V is TRBV27 and J is TRBJ2-7; D uncertain. Germline lookup yields CDR1 MNHEY and CDR2 SMNVEV (reference sequence). With 6 bases removed from V and 4 bases from J, the gap between germline ends came to 13 bases. The CDR3 sequence is 13 residues long. The CDR3 here is CASRLEASYEQYF. CDR3 nucleotides: TGTGCCAGCAGATTAGAGGCATCTTACGAGCAGTACTTC.

The chain is built from TRBV9 and TRBJ1-1, with TRBD1 matching over 9 bases. The CDR3 has 16 amino acids. After removal of 0 bases from V and 5 bases from J, the junction contained 8 bases not matched to a gene. The germline CDR1 and CDR2 sequences are SGDLS and YYNGEE. CDR3 sequence reads: CASSVAPGQGRTEAFF. Here the CDR3 DNA reads TGTGCCAGCAGCGTAGCCCCGGGACAGGGAAGAACTGAAGCTTTCTTT.

CDR3 sequence (DNA): TGTGCCAGCTCAGGGCTAGCGGGAAGAGATACGCAGTATTTT. It is translated as CASSGLAGRDTQYF. The chain is built from TRBV6-5 and TRBJ2-3; 9 bases line up with TRBD2. Germline CDR1 and CDR2: MNHEY and SVGAGI. V dropped 8 bases and J dropped 5; count of bases not matched to a gene: 8. The CDR3 is made up of 14 amino acids.

The V call is TRBV4-1, the J call TRBJ2-2; D call uncertain. V lost 4 bases and J lost 1, with 4 bases in between. The CDR3 length is 13 residues. The germline CDR1 and CDR2 sequences are MGHRA and YSYEKL. In nucleotides, the CDR3 is TGCGCCAGCAGCCTGGAGAACACCGGGGAGCTGTTTTTT. It is translated as CASSLENTGELFF.

As to this clone: Other DNA sequences within the sample encode an identical CDR3. The chain joins TRBV27 to TRBJ2-1; D remains unclear. V gave up 2 bases and J gave up 7 bases, with 6 bases separating them. The CDR3 sequence is 12 residues long. Germline V gene lookup returns CDR1 MNHEY and CDR2 SMNVEV (reference sequence). In DNA, the CDR3 is TGTGCCAGCAGTTTAGGCGGTAATGAGCAGTTCTTC. The encoded protein is CASSLGGNEQFF.

The chain is built from TRBV7-9 and TRBJ1-1, with D unresolved. Germline CDR1 and CDR2: SEHNR and FQNEAQ (reference sequence). V was shortened by 1 base and J by 3 bases, with 3 bases between the two germline ends. This CDR3 has 12 residues. The CDR3: CASSLVDTEAFF. Here the CDR3 DNA reads TGTGCCAGCAGCTTAGTTGACACTGAAGCTTTCTTT.

Only one count was recorded for this clone. The chain is built from TRBV7-9 and TRBJ1-5; unclear D gene. CDR1 and CDR2 (germline): SEHNR, FQNEAQ (reference sequence). Deletions cut 2 bases from V and 3 bases from J, with 2 bases between. This CDR3 has 12 residues. In nucleotides, the CDR3 is TGTGCCAGCAGCTTACCCAATCAGCCCCAGCATTTT. This sequence encodes CASSLPNQPQHF.

This clone is a singleton in its sample. The V gene is TRBV5-6, the J gene TRBJ2-7; 7 nucleotides line up with TRBD1. J gave up 5 bases and V 4 bases, and 6 bases lay outside the gene matches. This CDR3 is 13 amino acids long. CDR1 SGHDT and CDR2 YYEEEE come from the germline V gene. The CDR3 here is CASSPQGMHEQYF. The DNA of the CDR3 is TGTGCCAGCAGCCCACAGGGGATGCACGAGCAGTACTTC. Using reference TRBV5-6 and TRBJ2-7 for the parts outside the CDR3, the full variable domain is DAGVTQSPTHLIKTRGQQVTLRCSPKSGHDTVSWYQQALGQGPQFIFQYYEEEERQRGNFPDRFSGHQFPNYSSELNVNALLLGDSALYLCASSPQGMHEQYFGPGTRLTVT.

The J gene is TRBJ2-7, the V gene TRBV28; D gene uncertain. This CDR3 comprises 17 residues. Germline-derived CDR1 and CDR2 are MDHEN and SYDVKM. Trimming pared 2 bases from V and 0 bases from J, leaving 17 bases between. Here the CDR3 reads CASSLRVGGSLSYEQYF. CDR3 nucleotide sequence: TGTGCCAGCAGTTTACGGGTCGGTGGGTCACTCTCCTACGAGCAGTACTTC.

The chain combines TRBV27 with TRBJ1-1; TRBD1 agrees at 7 bases. Germline loops: CDR1 MNHEY, CDR2 SMNVEV (reference sequence). The CDR3 totals 15 residues. V was clipped by 2 bases and J by 1 base; unmatched bases: 4. The CDR3 here is CASSLGSGGNTEAFF. CDR3 in DNA: TGTGCCAGCAGTTTAGGTTCAGGGGGGAACACTGAAGCTTTCTTT.

This clone showed up just once. CDR3 region: CACIYAGGTEAFF. The CDR3 DNA sequence: TGTGCCTGCATTTATGCGGGGGGCACTGAAGCTTTCTTT. The chain has TRBV30 and TRBJ1-1; weak D call: TRBD1 (5 bases). Trimming removed 6 bases from V and 4 bases from J, with 15 bases in between. CDR3 length equals 13 residues. Germline CDR1 reads GTSNPN; CDR2 reads SVGIG (reference sequence). Based on the CDR3 plus reference TRBV30 and TRBJ1-1, the full variable domain is SQTIHQWPATLVQPVGSPLSLECTVEGTSNPNLYWYRQAAGRGLQLLFYSVGIGQISSEVPQNLSASRPQDRQFILSSKKLLLSDSGFYLCACIYAGGTEAFFGQGTRLTVV.

The sample holds a few counts of this clone. The chain uses TRBV21-1 and TRBJ2-7. TRBV21-1 is deemed a pseudogene. The length of the CDR3 is 11 residues. CDR3 region: CASSPSYEQYF. CDR3 coding DNA: TGTGCCAGCAGCCCCTCCTACGAGCAGTACTTC.

Concerning this clone itself: The identical CDR3 is also encoded by other nucleotide sequences in the sample. In DNA form, the CDR3 reads TGTGCCAGCAGCTTGACTTCCGAGCAGTACTTC. Its protein product is CASSLTSEQYF. This chain links TRBV5-4 with TRBJ2-7; D is ambiguous. CDR3 length: 11 amino acids. Between the trimmed V and J ends, which lost 1 base and 6 bases, there was a span of 5 bases. Per germline, CDR1 SGHNT and CDR2 YYREEE (reference sequence).

This chain links TRBV28 with TRBJ2-5; 7 positions agree with TRBD1. V lost 5 bases and J lost 4; bases outside the gene matches: 13. Per the germline V gene, CDR1 is MDHEN and CDR2 is SYDVKM. The CDR3 covers 16 residues. CDR3 sequence: CASSTWDSRLSETQYF. In DNA, the CDR3 is TGTGCCAGCAGTACCTGGGACAGCCGATTATCAGAGACCCAGTACTTC.

The V gene is TRBV5-1, the J gene TRBJ2-7, with 11 bases lining up with TRBD2. In germline, CDR1 is SGHRS, CDR2 YFSETQ. This CDR3 region has 14 residues. Trimming took 3 bases from V and 5 from J; bases not matched to a gene: 4. CDR3 sequence reads: CASSWTSGPDEQYF. For the CDR3, the DNA is TGCGCCAGCAGCTGGACTAGCGGGCCGGACGAGCAGTACTTC.

The rearrangement uses TRBV27 and TRBJ1-5; 10 bases line up with TRBD1. CDR1 and CDR2 (germline): MNHEY, SMNVEV (reference sequence). This CDR3 has 17 residues. Losses at the gene ends were 6 bases for V and 0 bases for J; bases not matched to a gene: 8. CDR3 sequence: CASSPGTGVYSNQPQHF. The CDR3 bases are TGTGCCAGCAGCCCGGGGACAGGGGTATATAGCAATCAGCCCCAGCATTTT.

V usage is TRBV27 and J usage is TRBJ1-5, with 8 bases identical to TRBD1. The CDR3 is made up of 14 amino acids. The germline V gene encodes CDR1 MNHEY and CDR2 SMNVEV (reference sequence). The trim removed 6 bases at V and 5 bases at J, leaving 6 bases unmatched. In DNA form, the CDR3 reads TGTGCCAGCAGCCGGGACAGGACCCATCAGCCCCAGCATTTT. Residues: CASSRDRTHQPQHF.

The chain couples TRBV9 to TRBJ1-5; TRBD1 matches 8 bases. The CDR3 has 15 amino acids. The V and J ends lost 5 bases and 6 bases, in that order; junction bases with no gene match: 10. The germline CDR1 and CDR2 sequences are SGDLS and YYNGEE. The CDR3, as DNA: TGTGCCAGCAGTTTGACAGGGGACGAGGGTCAGCCCCAGCATTTT. Translation: CASSLTGDEGQPQHF.

The chain has TRBV2 and TRBJ1-3; D remains ambiguous. Trimming removed 9 bases from V and 2 bases from J, with 11 bases in between. From germline, CDR1 is SNHLY and CDR2 FYNNEI. The CDR3 is made up of 13 amino acids. CDR3 residues: CASHQEAGNTIYF. The CDR3 DNA is TGTGCCAGTCACCAAGAAGCTGGAAACACCATATATTTT.

The chain joins TRBV27 to TRBJ2-1; D is undetermined. The CDR3 contains 16 residues. The germline CDR1 and CDR2 sequences are MNHEY and SMNVEV (reference sequence). Trimming stripped 5 bases from V and 0 bases from J, with 14 bases between. The CDR3 DNA reads as TGTGCCAGCAGTCCGATTGGCGAGAGCTCCTACAATGAGCAGTTCTTC. Its protein product is CASSPIGESSYNEQFF.

Worth noting for this clone: This sample includes further DNA sequences coding for the same CDR3. The J gene is TRBJ2-7, the V gene TRBV19; possible D gene TRBD2, 6 bases. V lost 0 bases and J 1 base, leaving 10 bases between the germline ends. Per germline, CDR1 LNHDA and CDR2 SQIVND (reference sequence). CDR3 length: 15 amino acids. The CDR3: CASSIDLGGSYEQYF. The DNA for the CDR3 is TGTGCCAGTAGTATAGATCTGGGGGGATCCTACGAGCAGTACTTC.

The chain joins TRBV28 to TRBJ2-3; D remains unclear. The V and J ends lost 5 bases and 4 bases respectively, with 19 bases between them. CDR1 is MDHEN, CDR2 SYDVKM, per germline. This CDR3 has 16 residues. The CDR3 region has the DNA TGTGCCAGCAGTCGGCCCCCCTCTATAAGCGCAGATACGCAGTATTTT. Amino acids: CASSRPPSISADTQYF.

This chain uses TRBV28 with TRBJ1-1, with no clear D. From germline, CDR1 is MDHEN and CDR2 SYDVKM. V lost 1 base, J lost 0 bases, and 6 bases lay in between. The CDR3 length is 14 residues. CDR3 protein: CASSLLIMNTEAFF. CDR3 coding DNA: TGTGCCAGCAGTTTATTGATCATGAACACTGAAGCTTTCTTT. Full variable domain (outside the CDR3, taken from reference TRBV28 and TRBJ1-1): DVKVTQSSRYLVKRTGEKVFLECVQDMDHENMFWYRQDPGLGLRLIYFSYDVKMKEKGDIPEGYSVSREKKERFSLILESASTNQTSMYLCASSLLIMNTEAFFGQGTRLTVV.

The chain carries TRBV27 and TRBJ2-7; D is ambiguous. Germline CDR1 is MNHEY and CDR2 is SMNVEV (reference sequence). The CDR3 has 13 amino acids. The V end lost 4 bases, the J end lost 2 bases, and 9 bases lay between the germline ends. The CDR3: CASSSLGTYEQYF. CDR3 bases: TGTGCCAGCAGTTCCCTTGGTACCTACGAGCAGTACTTC.

For this clone: Given the absence of the conserved phenylalanine or tryptophan at the CDR3 end, a read error is likely. The rearrangement joins TRBV5-5 to TRBJ2-3; perhaps TRBD2 as D (6 bases). Looked up from germline, CDR1 is SGHKS and CDR2 is YYEKEE (reference sequence). This CDR3 is built from 16 residues. Deletions cut 4 bases from V and 2 bases from J, with 17 bases between. CDR3 in DNA: TGTGCCAGCAGCAACACCGGCCAGCGGGTCACAGATACGCAGTATCTT. Amino acid sequence: CASSNTGQRVTDTQYL.

This clone appeared once. This sequence joins TRBV4-1 and TRBJ2-7, with D tentatively TRBD1 (6 bases). The CDR3 has 17 residues. Trimming took 4 bases from V and 0 from J, leaving 19 bases between them. Germline lookup yields CDR1 MGHRA and CDR2 YSYEKL. CDR3 amino acids: CASSPNSKTGSSYEQYF. The DNA of the CDR3 is TGCGCCAGCAGCCCCAACTCTAAAACAGGGAGCTCCTACGAGCAGTACTTC.

This sequence joins TRBV2 and TRBJ2-1; 10 nucleotides align to TRBD1. This CDR3 is built from 15 residues. Germline V gene sequence: CDR1 SNHLY, CDR2 FYNNEI. V was pared by 7 bases and J by 12 bases, with 15 bases of the junction left unmatched. CDR3 amino acids: CASKPGQGSIRGQFF. The CDR3 DNA sequence: TGTGCCAGCAAACCGGGACAGGGGTCCATCAGGGGGCAGTTCTTC. The complete variable domain, with remaining parts taken from reference TRBV2 and TRBJ2-1, reads EPEVTQTPSHQVTQMGQEVILRCVPISNHLYFYWYRQILGQKVEFLVSFYNNEISEKSEIFDDQFSVERPDGSNFTLKIRSTKLEDSAMYFCASKPGQGSIRGQFFGPGTRLTVL.